The 28 T cell receptor beta chains below were found in one sample sequenced in a study of T cells in Graves' hyperthyroidism and ophthalmopathy. TCR beta CDR3 regions were amplified from RNA transcripts. Using the HTBI primer set, a first-round RT-PCR was run on the TCR CDR3. MiXCR was run by TCRdb on the multiplex PCR reads, yielding one entry per CDR3 protein. The repertoire includes about 300,000 distinct CDR3 sequences, approximately 12% of them detected once, and almost 8% sits in the top ten. Input material: blood. The receptors originated from a woman in her 30s with Graves' hyperthyroidism that later progressed to Graves' ophthalmopathy.

The chain employs TRBV2 and TRBJ2-7; the D gene is possibly TRBD1 (5 bases). The CDR3 is 11 amino acids. V lost 0 bases and J 13 bases, leaving 10 bases between the germline ends. Germline V CDR1 and CDR2: SNHLY, FYNNEI. The CDR3 DNA sequence: TGTGCCAGCAGTGAAGCTAAAGGGGTTTACTTC. This sequence encodes CASSEAKGVYF.

This rearrangement joins TRBV6-1 to TRBJ2-5; 16 nucleotides match TRBD2. The CDR3 spans 20 residues. Germline lookup yields CDR1 MNHNS and CDR2 SASEGT. V was clipped by 5 bases and J by 1 base; unmatched bases: 13. The CDR3 sequence is CASSRSGTSGGEGPQETQYF. CDR3 bases: TGTGCCAGCAGTAGATCCGGGACTAGCGGGGGGGAGGGTCCCCAAGAGACCCAGTACTTC.

This clonotype has just a few counts. V usage is TRBV27 and J usage is TRBJ2-7; D is ambiguous. From germline, CDR1 is MNHEY and CDR2 SMNVEV (reference sequence). The CDR3 spans 13 residues. Trimming shortened V by 2 bases and J by 3 bases, and 8 bases separated the two germline ends. Here the CDR3 DNA reads TGTGCCAGCAGTTTACAGCTGGGCTACGAGCAGTACTTC. Amino acid sequence: CASSLQLGYEQYF.

This rearrangement joins TRBV3-1 to TRBJ2-1, with D possibly matching TRBD2 (6 bases). CDR3 length: 16 residues. V lost 5 bases to trimming and J lost 0 bases, with 14 bases between them. Germline assignment: CDR1 LGHDT and CDR2 YNNKEL (reference sequence). For the CDR3, the DNA is TGTGCCAGCAGCGATGAAGGGAGGAGCTCCTACAATGAGCAGTTCTTC. This codes for CASSDEGRSSYNEQFF.

This clonotype was seen many times. The gene calls are TRBV19 and TRBJ2-2; perhaps TRBD2 as D (5 bases). Between the trimmed V and J ends, which lost 5 bases and 4 bases, there was a span of 14 bases. The CDR3 totals 15 residues. Germline V gene data show CDR1 as LNHDA and CDR2 as SQIVND (reference sequence). In DNA, the CDR3 is TGTGCCAGTAGTCGACGGGAAGTTAGCACCGGGGAGCTGTTTTTT. Translated, it gives CASSRREVSTGELFF.

Concerning this clonotype itself: A much larger clone differs from this one at a single base, so this may be a read error. The rearrangement links TRBV7-9 to TRBJ2-3; 10 nucleotides agree with TRBD2. Unmatched junction bases numbered 19, after V lost 4 bases and J lost 6 bases. CDR3 size: 19 residues. In germline, CDR1 is SEHNR, CDR2 FQNEAQ (reference sequence). For the CDR3, the DNA is TGTGCCAGCAGCTCCCGGGGTTGGCCCGGGACTAGCGCTGGGGATACGCAGTATTTT. This gives the protein CASSSRGWPGTSAGDTQYF.

This chain joins TRBV18 and TRBJ2-1; D possibly corresponds to TRBD1 (6 bases). Germline CDR1 is KGHSH and CDR2 is LQKENI. The CDR3 extends over 16 amino acids. Trimming pared 1 base from V and 10 bases from J, leaving 20 bases between. For the CDR3, the DNA is TGTGCCAGCTCACCACAGCGGTCGAGAACCGGGACAGAGCAGTTCTTC. This sequence encodes CASSPQRSRTGTEQFF. Looking up the rest from reference TRBV18 and TRBJ2-1 gives the full variable domain: NAGVMQNPRHLVRRRGQEARLRCSPMKGHSHVYWYRQLPEEGLKFMVYLQKENIIDESGMPKERFSAEFPKEGPSILRIQQVVRGDSAAYFCASSPQRSRTGTEQFFGPGTRLTVL.

The chain is built from TRBV7-2 and TRBJ1-2, with a weak D call TRBD1 (6 bases). Trimming removed 5 bases at V and 9 bases at J, with 19 bases between. The germline CDR1 and CDR2 sequences are SGHTA and FQGNSA. This CDR3 comprises 14 residues. CDR3 sequence reads: CASSLVQGDYSYTF. The DNA for the CDR3 is TGTGCCAGCAGCCTAGTACAGGGAGATTATAGCTACACCTTC.

This clonotype was counted ten times or more. This chain uses TRBV27 with TRBJ2-1; 16 bases map to TRBD2. There are 18 residues in the CDR3. From germline, CDR1 is MNHEY and CDR2 SMNVEV (reference sequence). V lost 4 bases, J lost 4 bases, and 7 bases stayed unmatched. This CDR3 reads CASSWGLAGGPGYNEQFF. CDR3 DNA sequence: TGTGCCAGCAGTTGGGGACTAGCGGGAGGGCCAGGGTACAATGAGCAGTTCTTC.

This chain uses TRBV28 with TRBJ1-5, with unresolved D. Trimming cost V 4 bases and J 6 bases, with 19 bases left between them. The CDR3 covers 16 residues. Germline V gene lookup returns CDR1 MDHEN and CDR2 SYDVKM. The CDR3 here is CASSSLRAERGQPQHF. CDR3 sequence (DNA): TGTGCCAGCAGTTCCCTCCGGGCCGAACGGGGTCAGCCCCAGCATTTT. Full variable domain (outside the CDR3, taken from reference TRBV28 and TRBJ1-5): DVKVTQSSRYLVKRTGEKVFLECVQDMDHENMFWYRQDPGLGLRLIYFSYDVKMKEKGDIPEGYSVSREKKERFSLILESASTNQTSMYLCASSSLRAERGQPQHFGDGTRLSIL.

This clonotype was picked up many times. This rearrangement joins TRBV12-3 or TRBV12-4 to TRBJ1-4; D is perhaps TRBD1 (5 bases). Deletions cut 5 bases from V and 11 bases from J, with 12 bases between. CDR3 length equals 12 residues. The CDR3 bases are TGTGCCAGCAGTCGGGGGGACGGGAAACTGTTTTTT. As protein: CASSRGDGKLFF.

At least ten counts were recorded for this clonotype. The V and J genes are TRBV19 and TRBJ2-7, with 7 bases fitting TRBD2. The V gene end was trimmed by 5 bases and the J gene end by 2 bases; junction bases not matched to a gene: 6. The germline CDR1 and CDR2 sequences are LNHDA and SQIVND (reference sequence). CDR3 length equals 14 residues. The CDR3: CASSPAGAAYEQYF. The CDR3 DNA follows: TGTGCCAGTAGTCCTGCGGGAGCGGCCTACGAGCAGTACTTC. Using reference TRBV19 and TRBJ2-7 for the parts outside the CDR3, the full variable domain is DGGITQSPKYLFRKEGQNVTLSCEQNLNHDAMYWYRQDPGQGLRLIYYSQIVNDFQKGDIAEGYSVSREKKESFPLTVTSAQKNPTAFYLCASSPAGAAYEQYFGPGTRLTVT.

The table lists this clonotype with a few counts. A much larger clonotype is one base distant, so this may be a read error. The chain recombines TRBV6-5 with TRBJ2-7; D remains unclear. CDR1 is MNHEY and CDR2 is SVGAGI in the germline V gene. This CDR3 region has 13 residues. The DNA for the CDR3 is TGTGCCGGCAGTTACCAAACCCCCTACGAGCAGTACTTC. It yields the protein CAGSYQTPYEQYF.

This clonotype was seen many times. The rearrangement links TRBV20-1 to TRBJ2-3; D may correspond to TRBD1 or TRBD2 (5 bases each). The germline V and J ends were trimmed by 1 base and 1 base, with 12 bases remaining between them. CDR3 size: 15 residues. CDR1 and CDR2 (germline): DFQATT, SNEGSKA (reference sequence). The CDR3 DNA sequence: TGCAGTGCTAGAGGGGACCCCCTGGGCACAGATACGCAGTATTTT. Amino acid sequence: CSARGDPLGTDTQYF.

With respect to this clonotype: It may be a read error: a sequence one base away is much more abundant. The genes are TRBV6-2 or TRBV6-3 and TRBJ2-3; perhaps TRBD1 as D (6 bases). The CDR3 contains 15 residues. V gave up 5 bases and J gave up 4 bases, with 16 bases separating them. Looked up from germline, CDR1 is MNHEY and CDR2 is SVGEGT. The CDR3 region is CASSIQGTGADTQYF. DNA of the CDR3: TGTGCCAGCAGTATACAGGGTACCGGCGCAGATACGCAGTATTTT.

On this clonotype itself: An end of the junction does not agree with germline; a read error may underlie this. The rearrangement uses TRBV7-9 and TRBJ2-3; the D gene could be TRBD1 or TRBD2 (5 bases each). The CDR3 loop spans 15 amino acids. The germline CDR1 and CDR2 sequences are SEHNR and FQNEAQ (reference sequence). CDR3 amino acids: CASSVAGTSTDTQYF. The CDR3 DNA is TGTGCCAGCAGCGTAGCCGGGACCAGCACAGATACGCAGTATTTT. The complete variable domain, with remaining parts taken from reference TRBV7-9 and TRBJ2-3, reads DTGVSQNPRHKITKRGQNVTFRCDPISEHNRLYWYRQTLGQGPEFLTYFQNEAQLEKSRLLSDRFSAERPKGSFSTLEIQRTEQGDSAMYLCASSVAGTSTDTQYFGPGTRLTVL.

This clonotype came up many times. The V and J genes are TRBV29-1 and TRBJ2-1, with D perhaps being TRBD1 or TRBD2 (5 bases each). V was cut by 3 bases and J by 8 bases, with 17 bases left in between. From germline, CDR1 is SQVTM and CDR2 ANQGSEA. The CDR3 has 14 residues. The CDR3 DNA follows: TGCAGCGTTGATGGTCTTGGGGGTACATATGAGCAGTTCTTC. This gives the protein CSVDGLGGTYEQFF.

Only a few counts were recorded for this clonotype. V gene TRBV4-2 combines with J gene TRBJ2-1, with D tentatively TRBD2 (6 bases). Germline values: CDR1 LGHNA, CDR2 YNFKEQ. This CDR3 spans 15 amino acids. V gave up 1 base and J gave up 1 base, with 8 bases separating them. Here the CDR3 reads CASSQGLESYNEQFF. DNA of the CDR3: TGTGCCAGCAGCCAAGGACTAGAGTCCTACAATGAGCAGTTCTTC.

This clonotype was recorded at least ten times. The chain employs TRBV7-3 and TRBJ2-1; no clear D gene. The germline gives CDR1 SGHTA, CDR2 FQGTGA. This CDR3 region has 16 residues. Trimming removed 5 bases from V and 3 bases from J, with 17 bases in between. The CDR3 is CASSPNPPVDYNEQFF. In DNA, the CDR3 is TGTGCCAGCAGCCCTAACCCCCCCGTGGACTACAATGAGCAGTTCTTC.

This clonotype was detected ten times or more. The V gene is TRBV28, the J gene TRBJ2-7; 14 nucleotides line up with TRBD2. CDR3 length: 13 residues. The V gene end was trimmed by 5 bases and the J gene end by 6 bases; junction bases not matched to a gene: 0. The germline CDR1 and CDR2 sequences are MDHEN and SYDVKM. Here the CDR3 reads CASSGLAGGEQYF. The CDR3 bases are TGTGCCAGCAGTGGACTAGCGGGAGGCGAGCAGTACTTC.

This clonotype has at least ten counts. The chain uses TRBV4-1 and TRBJ2-7, with TRBD2 matching 9 bases. CDR1 and CDR2 from the germline V gene are MGHRA and YSYEKL. The V and J ends lost 5 bases and 3 bases, in that order; junction bases with no gene match: 11. The CDR3 loop spans 16 amino acids. The CDR3: CASSGSGRTGSYEQYF. In nucleotides, the CDR3 is TGCGCCAGCAGCGGAAGCGGGAGGACGGGGAGCTACGAGCAGTACTTC.

J is TRBJ2-6 and V is TRBV3-1, with no clear D. The CDR3 loop spans 15 amino acids. CDR1 is LGHDT and CDR2 is YNNKEL in the germline V gene (reference sequence). The V and J ends lost 4 bases and 0 bases respectively, with 7 bases between them. The CDR3 region has the DNA TGTGCCAGCAGCCTGAGATACTCTGGGGCCAACGTCCTGACTTTC. This codes for CASSLRYSGANVLTF.

This clonotype appeared many times. The chain recombines TRBV28 with TRBJ2-5, with TRBD2 matching 8 bases. J gave up 4 bases and V 5 bases, and 6 bases lay outside the gene matches. The germline gives CDR1 MDHEN, CDR2 SYDVKM. The CDR3 covers 14 residues. This chain's CDR3 is CASSPRTSRETQYF. The CDR3 DNA is TGTGCCAGCAGTCCGAGGACTAGCCGAGAGACCCAGTACTTC.

This clonotype was seen repeatedly, ten times or more. The chain couples TRBV7-2 to TRBJ2-2; a possible D gene is TRBD1 (6 bases). This CDR3 is 15 amino acids long. Looked up from germline, CDR1 is SGHTA and CDR2 is FQGNSA. The V and J ends lost 3 bases and 3 bases respectively, with 11 bases between them. CDR3 sequence reads: CASSFSQGHTGELFF. As DNA, the CDR3 is TGTGCCAGCAGCTTTTCACAGGGCCACACCGGGGAGCTGTTTTTT.

This clonotype was seen ten or more times. This chain connects TRBV30 to TRBJ2-7; 7 bases agree with TRBD1. V dropped 8 bases and J dropped 4; count of bases not matched to a gene: 8. CDR1 is GTSNPN, CDR2 SVGIG, per germline (reference sequence). The CDR3 has 12 residues. In DNA, the CDR3 is TGTGCCGGACAGGACCTTTCTTACGAGCAGTACTTC. Translating it yields CAGQDLSYEQYF.

This chain uses TRBV28 with TRBJ2-7; D gene ambiguous. Germline assignment: CDR1 MDHEN and CDR2 SYDVKM. With 2 bases removed from V and 6 bases from J, the gap between germline ends came to 11 bases. The CDR3 loop spans 13 amino acids. The CDR3 nucleotides are TGTGCCAGCAGTTTAAGGGCCAGGCGCGAGCAGTACTTC. It encodes CASSLRARREQYF.

This clonotype was picked up many times. This chain uses TRBV7-6 with TRBJ2-5, with D perhaps TRBD1 (5 bases). With 5 bases removed from V and 2 bases from J, the gap between germline ends came to 15 bases. This CDR3 is built from 15 residues. Germline assignment: CDR1 SGHVS and CDR2 FNYEAQ. CDR3 in DNA: TGTGCCAGCAGCCCCTACCCTGACAGTCAAGAGACCCAGTACTTC. Translating gives CASSPYPDSQETQYF.

This clonotype was counted ten times or more. This rearrangement joins TRBV27 to TRBJ2-5; 14 bases fit TRBD2. The trim removed 6 bases at V and 1 base at J, leaving 25 bases unmatched. The CDR3 runs 23 residues. Germline values: CDR1 MNHEY, CDR2 SMNVEV (reference sequence). In DNA form, the CDR3 reads TGTGCCAGCAGACCTGAGGGACTAGCGGGAGCGGCGTCCAGAGCTGTATTCCAAGAGACCCAGTACTTC. This sequence encodes CASRPEGLAGAASRAVFQETQYF.